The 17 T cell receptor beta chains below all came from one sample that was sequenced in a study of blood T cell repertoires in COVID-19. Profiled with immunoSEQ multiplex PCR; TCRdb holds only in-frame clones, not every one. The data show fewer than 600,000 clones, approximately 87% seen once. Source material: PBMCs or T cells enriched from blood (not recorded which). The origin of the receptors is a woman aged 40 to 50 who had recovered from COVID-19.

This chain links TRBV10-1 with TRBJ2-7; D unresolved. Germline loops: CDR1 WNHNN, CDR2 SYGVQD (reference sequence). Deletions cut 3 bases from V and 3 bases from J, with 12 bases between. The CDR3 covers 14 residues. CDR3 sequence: CASSDAIPSYEQYF. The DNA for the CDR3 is TGCGCCAGCAGTGACGCAATCCCGAGCTACGAGCAGTACTTC.

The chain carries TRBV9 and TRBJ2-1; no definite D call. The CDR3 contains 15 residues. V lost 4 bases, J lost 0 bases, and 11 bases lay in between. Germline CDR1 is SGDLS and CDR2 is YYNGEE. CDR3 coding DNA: TGTGCCAGCAGCCCTACTCCTAGCTCCTACAATGAGCAGTTCTTC. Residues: CASSPTPSSYNEQFF.

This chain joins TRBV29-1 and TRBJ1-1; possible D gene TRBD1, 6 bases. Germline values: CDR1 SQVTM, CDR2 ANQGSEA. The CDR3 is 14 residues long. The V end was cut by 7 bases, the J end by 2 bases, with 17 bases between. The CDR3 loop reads CSALGGRINTEAFF. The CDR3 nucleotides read TGCAGCGCCCTGGGGGGGCGGATTAACACTGAAGCTTTCTTT. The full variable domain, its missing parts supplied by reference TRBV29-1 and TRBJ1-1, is SAVISQKPSRDICQRGTSLTIQCQVDSQVTMMFWYRQQPGQSLTLIATANQGSEATYESGFVIDKFPISRPNLTFSTLTVSNMSPEDSSIYLCSALGGRINTEAFFGQGTRLTVV.

The CDR3 protein is CASSAISGGRGNQPQHF. In DNA, the CDR3 is TGCGCCAGCAGCGCAATCTCAGGGGGCAGAGGCAATCAGCCCCAGCATTTT. The chain links TRBV4-1 to TRBJ1-5, with TRBD1 matching over 8 bases. Trimming took 5 bases from V and 2 from J; bases not matched to a gene: 11. Germline CDR1 reads MGHRA; CDR2 reads YSYEKL. The CDR3 has 17 residues.

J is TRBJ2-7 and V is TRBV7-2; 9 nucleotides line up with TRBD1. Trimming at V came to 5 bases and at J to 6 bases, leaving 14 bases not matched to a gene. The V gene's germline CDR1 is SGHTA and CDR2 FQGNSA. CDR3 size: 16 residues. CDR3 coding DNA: TGTGCCAGCAGCCAGAACGTGCGGACAGGGGATGGCGAGCAGTACTTC. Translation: CASSQNVRTGDGEQYF.

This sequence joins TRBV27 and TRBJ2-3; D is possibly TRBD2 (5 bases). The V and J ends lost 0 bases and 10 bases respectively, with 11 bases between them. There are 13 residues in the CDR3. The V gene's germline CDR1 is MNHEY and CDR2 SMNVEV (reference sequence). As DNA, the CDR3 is TGTGCCAGCAGTTTATCGAAACTCGGGGCGCAGTATTTT. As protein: CASSLSKLGAQYF.

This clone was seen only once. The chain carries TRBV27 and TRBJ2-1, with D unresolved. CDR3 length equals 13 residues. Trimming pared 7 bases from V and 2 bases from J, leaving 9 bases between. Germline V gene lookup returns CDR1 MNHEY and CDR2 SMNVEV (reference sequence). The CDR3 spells CASTGSPYNEQFF. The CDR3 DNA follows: TGTGCCAGCACGGGTTCGCCCTACAATGAGCAGTTCTTC.

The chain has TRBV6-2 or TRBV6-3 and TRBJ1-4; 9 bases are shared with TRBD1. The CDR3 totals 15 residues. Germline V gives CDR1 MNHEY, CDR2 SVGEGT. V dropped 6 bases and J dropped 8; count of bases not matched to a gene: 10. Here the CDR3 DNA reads TGTGCCAGCAGCCACCGGAGGGACAGGGACGAAAAACTGTTTTTT. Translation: CASSHRRDRDEKLFF.

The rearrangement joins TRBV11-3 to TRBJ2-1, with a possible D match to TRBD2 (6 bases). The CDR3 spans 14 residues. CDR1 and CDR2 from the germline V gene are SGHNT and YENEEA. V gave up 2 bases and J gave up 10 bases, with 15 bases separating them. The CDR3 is CASSLITSRWEQFF. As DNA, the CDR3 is TGTGCCAGCAGCTTAATCACTAGCAGATGGGAGCAGTTCTTC.

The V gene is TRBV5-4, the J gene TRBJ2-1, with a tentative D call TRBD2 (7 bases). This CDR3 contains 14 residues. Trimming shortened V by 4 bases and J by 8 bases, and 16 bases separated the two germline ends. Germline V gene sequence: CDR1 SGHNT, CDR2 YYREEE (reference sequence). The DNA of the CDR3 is TGTGCCAGCAGCCAAGGGGGGAGGGCCCATGAGCAGTTCTTC. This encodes CASSQGGRAHEQFF.

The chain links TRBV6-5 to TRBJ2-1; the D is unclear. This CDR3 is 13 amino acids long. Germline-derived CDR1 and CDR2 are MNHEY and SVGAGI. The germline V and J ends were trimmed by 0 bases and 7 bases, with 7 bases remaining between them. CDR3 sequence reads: CASSYSEVNEQFF. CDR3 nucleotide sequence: TGTGCCAGCAGTTACTCCGAGGTAAATGAGCAGTTCTTC.

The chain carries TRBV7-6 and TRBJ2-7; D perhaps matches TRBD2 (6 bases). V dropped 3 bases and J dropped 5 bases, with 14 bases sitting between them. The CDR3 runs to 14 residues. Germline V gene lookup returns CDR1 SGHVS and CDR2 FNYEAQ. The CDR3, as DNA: TGTGCCAGCAGCTTTAAGACTAGTCGCGACGAGCAGTACTTC. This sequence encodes CASSFKTSRDEQYF.

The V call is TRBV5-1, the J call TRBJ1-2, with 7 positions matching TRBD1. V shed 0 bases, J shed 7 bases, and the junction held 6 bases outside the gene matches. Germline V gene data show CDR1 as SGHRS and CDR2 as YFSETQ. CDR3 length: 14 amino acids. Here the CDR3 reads CASSLGQGSRGYTF. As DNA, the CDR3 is TGCGCCAGCAGCTTGGGACAGGGTAGCCGTGGCTACACCTTC. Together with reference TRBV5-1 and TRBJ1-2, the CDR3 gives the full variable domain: KAGVTQTPRYLIKTRGQQVTLSCSPISGHRSVSWYQQTPGQGLQFLFEYFSETQRNKGNFPGRFSGRQFSNSRSEMNVSTLELGDSALYLCASSLGQGSRGYTFGSGTRLTVV.

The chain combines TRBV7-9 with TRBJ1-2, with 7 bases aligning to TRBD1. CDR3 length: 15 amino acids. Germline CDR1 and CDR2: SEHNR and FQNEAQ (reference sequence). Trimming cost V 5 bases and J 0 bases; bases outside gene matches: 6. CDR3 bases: TGTGCCAGCAGCAACACCGACAGGGCTAACTATGGCTACACCTTC. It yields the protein CASSNTDRANYGYTF.

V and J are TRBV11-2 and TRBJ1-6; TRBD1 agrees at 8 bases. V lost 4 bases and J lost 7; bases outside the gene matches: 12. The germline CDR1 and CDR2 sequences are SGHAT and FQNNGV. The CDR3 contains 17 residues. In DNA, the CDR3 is TGTGCCAGCAGCTCCGAACCCTCCGGGACAGGCAATTCACCCCTCCACTTT. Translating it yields CASSSEPSGTGNSPLHF.

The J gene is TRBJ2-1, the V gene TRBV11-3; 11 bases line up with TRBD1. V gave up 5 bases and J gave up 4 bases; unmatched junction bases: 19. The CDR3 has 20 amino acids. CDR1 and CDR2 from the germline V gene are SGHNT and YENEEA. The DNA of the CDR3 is TGTGCCAGCAGCCCTCGGACAGGGGGCGCCTTCACCCGATTATACAATGAGCAGTTCTTC. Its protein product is CASSPRTGGAFTRLYNEQFF.

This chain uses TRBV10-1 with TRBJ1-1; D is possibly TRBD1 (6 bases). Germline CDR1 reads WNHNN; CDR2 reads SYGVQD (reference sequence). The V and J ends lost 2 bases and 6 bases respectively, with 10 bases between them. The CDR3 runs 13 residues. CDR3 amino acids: CASSEGQFAEAFF. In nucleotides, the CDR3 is TGCGCCAGCAGTGAGGGACAGTTCGCTGAAGCTTTCTTT.